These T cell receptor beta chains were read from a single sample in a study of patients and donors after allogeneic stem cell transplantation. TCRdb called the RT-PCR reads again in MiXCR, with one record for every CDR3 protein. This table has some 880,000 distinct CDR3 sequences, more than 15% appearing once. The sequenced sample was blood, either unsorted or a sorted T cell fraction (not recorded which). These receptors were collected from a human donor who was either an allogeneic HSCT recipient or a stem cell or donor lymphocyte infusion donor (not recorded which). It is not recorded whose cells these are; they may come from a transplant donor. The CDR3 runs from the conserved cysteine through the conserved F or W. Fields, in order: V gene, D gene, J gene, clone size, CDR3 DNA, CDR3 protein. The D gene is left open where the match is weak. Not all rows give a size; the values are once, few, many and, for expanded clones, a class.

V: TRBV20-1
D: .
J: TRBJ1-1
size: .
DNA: TGCAGTGCTAGGCTAAGCGGGGGGACGGCGAACACTGAAGCTTTCTTT
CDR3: CSARLSGGTANTEAFF

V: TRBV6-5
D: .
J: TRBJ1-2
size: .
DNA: TGTGCCAGCAGTTACCTTGGGATCGATGGCTACACCTTC
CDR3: CASSYLGIDGYTF

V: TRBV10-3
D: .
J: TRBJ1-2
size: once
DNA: TGTGCCATCAGTGAATTTCAGGGGCTACATTACTATGGCTACACCTTC
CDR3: CAISEFQGLHYYGYTF

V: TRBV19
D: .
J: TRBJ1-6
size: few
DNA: TGTGCCAGTAGTATGGGGAATTCACCCCTCCACTTT
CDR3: CASSMGNSPLHF

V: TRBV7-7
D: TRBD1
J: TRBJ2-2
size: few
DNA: TGTGCCAGCAGCTTAGCGCGGATGGGCAGGGGGCCTAACACCGGGGAGCTGTTTTTT
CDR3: CASSLARMGRGPNTGELFF

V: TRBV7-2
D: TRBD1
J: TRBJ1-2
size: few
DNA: TGTGCCAGCAGGATCGGGACAGGCCGAGAATATTATGGCTACACCTTC
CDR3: CASRIGTGREYYGYTF

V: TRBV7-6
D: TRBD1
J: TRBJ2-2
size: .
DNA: TGTGCCAGCAGCCGAAACAGGGGCACGGCCGGGGAGCTGTTTTTT
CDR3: CASSRNRGTAGELFF

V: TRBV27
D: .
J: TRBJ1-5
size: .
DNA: TGTGCCAGCAGTACCTCGGTGAGTCCCAATCAGCCCCAGCATTTT
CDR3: CASSTSVSPNQPQHF

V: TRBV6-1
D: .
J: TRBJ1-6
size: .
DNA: TGTGCCAGTTGGGGAGGGCGCATATCCTCACCCCTCCACTTT
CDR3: CASWGGRISSPLHF

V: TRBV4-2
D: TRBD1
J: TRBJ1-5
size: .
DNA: TGTGCCAGCAGCCAAGTAGGCGGACAGGGAAGCAATCAGCCCCAGCATTTT
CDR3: CASSQVGGQGSNQPQHF

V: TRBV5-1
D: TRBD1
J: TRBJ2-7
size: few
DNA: TGCGCCAGCAGCTTGGCCCCGGGACAGCTGTACGAGCAGTACTTC
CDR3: CASSLAPGQLYEQYF

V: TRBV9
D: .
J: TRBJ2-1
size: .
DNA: TGTGCCAGCAGCGCCTTGCCCTCGGGGTTTGAGCAGTTCTTC
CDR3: CASSALPSGFEQFF

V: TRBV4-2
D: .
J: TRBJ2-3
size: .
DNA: TGTGCCAGCAGCCACATTGTCTCGGACCCCGTAGCCGGCACAGATACGCAGTATTTT
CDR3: CASSHIVSDPVAGTDTQYF

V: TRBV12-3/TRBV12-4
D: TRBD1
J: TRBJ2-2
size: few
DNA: TGTGCCAGCAGTTCCCGGACAGGGGGCGCGGGGAACACCGGGGAGCTGTTTTTT
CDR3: CASSSRTGGAGNTGELFF

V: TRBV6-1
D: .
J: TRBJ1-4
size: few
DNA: TGTGCCAGCAGCCCTGTGGGGGGGACTAATGAAAAACTGTTTTTT
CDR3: CASSPVGGTNEKLFF

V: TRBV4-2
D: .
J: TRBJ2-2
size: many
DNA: TGTGCCAGCAGCCAAGCTGACCCGAGCACCGGGGAGCTGTTTTTT
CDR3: CASSQADPSTGELFF

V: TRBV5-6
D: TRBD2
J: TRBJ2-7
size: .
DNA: TGTGCCAGCAGCTTGCGCGGGGGGCTTTTCTACGAGCAGTACTTC
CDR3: CASSLRGGLFYEQYF

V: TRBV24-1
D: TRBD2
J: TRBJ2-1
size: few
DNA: TGTGCCACTGGACTAGCGGGAAAGGGATCAGGTGAGCAGTTCTTC
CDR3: CATGLAGKGSGEQFF

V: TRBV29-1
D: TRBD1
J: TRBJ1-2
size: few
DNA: TGCAGCGTTTATGGACAGGGCAACTATGGCTACACCTTC
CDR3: CSVYGQGNYGYTF

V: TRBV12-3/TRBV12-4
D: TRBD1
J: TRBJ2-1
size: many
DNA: TGTGCCAGCACCCCGACAGGGGGCTATTACAATGAGCAGTTCTTC
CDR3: CASTPTGGYYNEQFF

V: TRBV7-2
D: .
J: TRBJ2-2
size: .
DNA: TGTGCCAGCAGCTTACCCTTCCGCGGTTCTAACACCGGGGAGCTGTTTTTT
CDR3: CASSLPFRGSNTGELFF

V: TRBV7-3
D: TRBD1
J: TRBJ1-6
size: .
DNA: TGTGCCAGCAGCTCACAGGGGGCGAATTCACCCCTCCACTTT
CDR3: CASSSQGANSPLHF

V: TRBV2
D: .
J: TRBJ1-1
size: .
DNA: TGTGCCAGCAGTGAAGTGGCTATCCGGGCTTTCTTT
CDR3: CASSEVAIRAFF

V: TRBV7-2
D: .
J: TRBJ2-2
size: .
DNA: TGTGCCAGCAGCTCCGACTATTTCGGGGAGCTGTTTTTT
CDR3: CASSSDYFGELFF

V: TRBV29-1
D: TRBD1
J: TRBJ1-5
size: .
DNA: TGCAGCGGCATCCGGGACAGGAGGGGTGGGGTTTGCAATCAGCCCCAGCATTTT
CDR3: CSGIRDRRGGVCNQPQHF

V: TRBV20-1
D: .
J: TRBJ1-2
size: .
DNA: TGCAGTGCTAGAGGTGGGCGGCTTAACTATGGCTACACCTTC
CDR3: CSARGGRLNYGYTF

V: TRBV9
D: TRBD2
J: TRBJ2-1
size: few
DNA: TGTGCCAGCAGCGGCTTACTAGCGGGAAACTCCTACAATGAGCAGTTCTTC
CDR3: CASSGLLAGNSYNEQFF

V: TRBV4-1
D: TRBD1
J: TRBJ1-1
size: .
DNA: TGCGCCAGCAGCCAAGGAGGGGGCGCGGGGAACACTGAAGCTTTCTTT
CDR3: CASSQGGGAGNTEAFF

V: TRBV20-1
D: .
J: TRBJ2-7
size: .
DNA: TGCAGTGCCCCTCGGATTAGTAGAGACGAGCAGTACTTC
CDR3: CSAPRISRDEQYF

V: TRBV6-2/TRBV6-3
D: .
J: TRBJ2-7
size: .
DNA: TGTGCCAGCAGTTACTCCCTAAGGGAGATCACCTACGAGCAGTACTTC
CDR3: CASSYSLREITYEQYF

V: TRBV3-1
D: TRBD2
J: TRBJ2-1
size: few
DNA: TGTGCCAGCAGCCAAGGGGGGGGTGATGAGCAGTTCTTC
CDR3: CASSQGGGDEQFF

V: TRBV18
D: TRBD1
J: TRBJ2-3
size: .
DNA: TGTGCCAGCTCACCAAACAGGGACAGTGATACGCAGTATTTT
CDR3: CASSPNRDSDTQYF

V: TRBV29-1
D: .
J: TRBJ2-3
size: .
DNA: TGCAGCGGGGGGTACAGTCCTAGCACAGATACGCAGTATTTT
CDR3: CSGGYSPSTDTQYF

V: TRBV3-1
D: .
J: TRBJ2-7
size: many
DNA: TGCGCCAGCAGCCAAGATAGGAGCTCCTACGAGCAGTACTTC
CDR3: CASSQDRSSYEQYF

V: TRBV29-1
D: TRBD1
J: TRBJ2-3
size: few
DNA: TGCAGCGTTGAGACCCAGGGGGCAGGTACGCAGTATTTT
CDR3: CSVETQGAGTQYF

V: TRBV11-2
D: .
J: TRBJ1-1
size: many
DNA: TGTGCCAGCAGCTTAGGGGTACGCAGTCAGGACACTGAAGCTTTCTTT
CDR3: CASSLGVRSQDTEAFF

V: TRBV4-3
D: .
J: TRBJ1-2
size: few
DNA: TGCGCCAGCAGCCAAGATTTCGAGACAGGAGCTAACTATGGCTACACCTTC
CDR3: CASSQDFETGANYGYTF

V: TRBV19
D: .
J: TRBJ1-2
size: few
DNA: TGTGCCAGTTCCGCTTTCGATAACTATGGCTACACCTTC
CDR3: CASSAFDNYGYTF

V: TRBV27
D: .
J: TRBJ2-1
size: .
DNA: TGTGCCAGCAGTTTATCGGGGGGAGCCGAACAGCATGAGCAGTTCTTC
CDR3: CASSLSGGAEQHEQFF

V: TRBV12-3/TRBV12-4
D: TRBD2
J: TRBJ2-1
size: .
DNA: TGTGCCAGCAGTTACGGCCTAGCGGGGGCTCACAATGAGCAGTTCTTC
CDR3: CASSYGLAGAHNEQFF

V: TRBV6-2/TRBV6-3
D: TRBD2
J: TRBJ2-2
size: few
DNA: TGTGCCAGCAGGGTAGCGGGGACGAACACCGGGGAGCTGTTTTTT
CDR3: CASRVAGTNTGELFF

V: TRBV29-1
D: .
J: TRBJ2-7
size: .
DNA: TGCAGCGTCCAATCTGGTTCCTACGAGCAGTACTTC
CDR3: CSVQSGSYEQYF

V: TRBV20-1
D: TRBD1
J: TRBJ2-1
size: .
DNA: TGCAGTGCTCTCCCTCTGACCCGGGACAGGACCTACAATGAGCAGTTCTTC
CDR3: CSALPLTRDRTYNEQFF

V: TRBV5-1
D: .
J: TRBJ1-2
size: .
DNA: TGCGCCAGCAGCGCTAGCGGGACCCCCTATGGCTACACCTTC
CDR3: CASSASGTPYGYTF

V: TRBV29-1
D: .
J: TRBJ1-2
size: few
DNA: TGCAGCGTTGAGACCGGGGTCTCCATCTATGGCTACACCTTC
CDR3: CSVETGVSIYGYTF

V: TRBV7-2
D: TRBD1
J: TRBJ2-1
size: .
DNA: TGTGCCAGCAGCAAACCCGGGACAGGGGGGGCCAATGAGCAGTTCTTC
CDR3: CASSKPGTGGANEQFF

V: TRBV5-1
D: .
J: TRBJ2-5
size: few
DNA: TGCGCCAGCAGCCCCTTGACTGGCCAAGAGACCCAGTACTTC
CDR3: CASSPLTGQETQYF

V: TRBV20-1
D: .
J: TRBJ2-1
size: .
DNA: TGCAGTGCTAGAGATCAGGGAAACTACAATGAGCAGTTCTTC
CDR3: CSARDQGNYNEQFF

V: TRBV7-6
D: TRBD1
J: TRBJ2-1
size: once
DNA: TGTGCCAGCAGCTTGACCCGGACAGGGGGCAATGAGCAGTTCTTC
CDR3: CASSLTRTGGNEQFF